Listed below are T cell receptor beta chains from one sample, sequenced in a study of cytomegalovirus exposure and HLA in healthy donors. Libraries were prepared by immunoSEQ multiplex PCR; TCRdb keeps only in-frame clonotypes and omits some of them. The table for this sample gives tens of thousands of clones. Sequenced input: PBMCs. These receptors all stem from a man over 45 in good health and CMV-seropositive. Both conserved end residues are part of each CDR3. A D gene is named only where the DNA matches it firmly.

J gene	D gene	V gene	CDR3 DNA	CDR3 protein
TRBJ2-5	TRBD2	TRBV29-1	TGCAGCGCAAAGCGGGAATACCAAGAGACCCAGTACTTC	CSAKREYQETQYF
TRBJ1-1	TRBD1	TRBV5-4	TGTGCCAGCAGCACAGGGGGCACTGAAGCTTTCTTT	CASSTGGTEAFF
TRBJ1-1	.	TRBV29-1	TGCGTTTTCCGGGGACTTACGAACACTGAAGCTTTCTTT	CVFRGLTNTEAFF
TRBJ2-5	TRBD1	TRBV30	TGTGCCTGGATCCCTAACAGGGGGCAAGAGACCCAGTACTTC	CAWIPNRGQETQYF
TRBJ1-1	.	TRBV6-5	TGTGCCAGCAGGGGGGGGTTGACGAACACTGAAGCTTTCTTT	CASRGGLTNTEAFF
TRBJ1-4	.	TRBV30	TGTGCCGGGCGGAGGGGACGTGAAAAACTGTTTTTT	CAGRRGREKLFF
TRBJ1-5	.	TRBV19	TGTGCCAGTAGTACCTGGGCAAATCAGCCCCAGCATTTT	CASSTWANQPQHF
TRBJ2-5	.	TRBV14	TGTGCCAGCAGCCAAGTCCGGGAGAAAGAGACCCAGTACTTC	CASSQVREKETQYF
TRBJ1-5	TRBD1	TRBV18	TGTGCCAGCTCAGTCACAGGGGGGAATGGGAATCAGCCCCAGCATTTT	CASSVTGGNGNQPQHF
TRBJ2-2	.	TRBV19	TGTGCCACAGACTCACTGACCGGGGAGCTGTTTTTT	CATDSLTGELFF
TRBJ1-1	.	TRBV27	TGTGCCAGCAGTTTGCGCAGGGAGAACACTGAAGCTTTCTTT	CASSLRRENTEAFF
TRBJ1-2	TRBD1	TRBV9	TGTGCCAGCAGCGGGGGGACAGGGCCTAACTATGGCTACACCTTC	CASSGGTGPNYGYTF
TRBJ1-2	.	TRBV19	TGTGCCAGTAGCCCGGGAATTTACTATGGCTACACCTTC	CASSPGIYYGYTF
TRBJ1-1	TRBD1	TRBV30	TGTGCCTGGAGCGGACAGGGGTGGACTGAAGCTTTCTTT	CAWSGQGWTEAFF
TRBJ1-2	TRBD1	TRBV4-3	TGCGCCAGCAGGGGACAGCAGCCCCATGGCTACACCTTC	CASRGQQPHGYTF
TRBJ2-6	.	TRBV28	TGTGCCAGCAGTCCAGGCCTCTCTGGGGCCAACGTCCTGACTTTC	CASSPGLSGANVLTF
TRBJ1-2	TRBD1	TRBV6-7	TGTGCCAGAGGGTCCCCAATCCGGGACAGTTACTGGAGGATGGGCTACACCTTC	CARGSPIRDSYWRMGYTF
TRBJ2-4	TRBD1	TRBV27	TGTGCCAGCAGTTTTGGAGACAGGGAGAACATTCAGTACTTC	CASSFGDRENIQYF
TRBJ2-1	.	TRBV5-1	TGCGCCAGCAGCTTGGTGAGCGGAAATGGTCTCAATGAGCAGTTCTTC	CASSLVSGNGLNEQFF
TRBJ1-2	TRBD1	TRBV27	TGTGCCAGCAGTTTACAGGGGGGTCCCGTTGGCTACACCTTC	CASSLQGGPVGYTF
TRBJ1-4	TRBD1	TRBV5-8	TGTGCCAGCAGGTTGACAGGGAGTGAAAAACTGTTTTTT	CASRLTGSEKLFF
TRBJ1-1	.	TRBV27	TGTGCCAGCAGTACGGGAGTGAACACTGAAGCTTTCTTT	CASSTGVNTEAFF
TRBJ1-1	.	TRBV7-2	TGTGCCAGCAGCCTAGGAGGCAGGGAGAACACTGAAGCTTTCTTT	CASSLGGRENTEAFF
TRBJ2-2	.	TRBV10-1	TGCGCCAGCAGTGAGGCGCGGACAGCCGGGGAGCTGTTTTTT	CASSEARTAGELFF
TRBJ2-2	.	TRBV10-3	TGTGCCATCAGTGAGAAGGAGGGCACCGGGGAGCTGTTTTTT	CAISEKEGTGELFF
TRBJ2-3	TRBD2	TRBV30	TGTGCCTGGGCGAAAGCGGGAACAGATACGCAGTATTTT	CAWAKAGTDTQYF
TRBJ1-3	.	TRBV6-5	TGTGCCAGCAGTTACCAAACAGGATTAACCGGAAACACCATATATTTT	CASSYQTGLTGNTIYF
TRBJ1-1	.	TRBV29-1	TGCAGCGTTGTAGGAGGGCCGGGAACTGAAGCTTTCTTT	CSVVGGPGTEAFF
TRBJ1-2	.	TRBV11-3	TGTGCCAGCAGCTTAGTGTCAGGGGACAACTATGGCTACACCTTC	CASSLVSGDNYGYTF
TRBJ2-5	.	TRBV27	TGTGCCAGCAGTTCTACTAGAGATGTAAAGACCCAGTACTTC	CASSSTRDVKTQYF
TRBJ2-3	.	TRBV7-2	TGTGCCAGCAGCCCCCAAGGTGGCTTATTTACGAGGGATACGCAGTATTTT	CASSPQGGLFTRDTQYF
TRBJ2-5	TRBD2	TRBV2	TGTGCCAGCAGTGAAGACGGAGAGCGGGAGCAAGAGACCCAGTACTTC	CASSEDGEREQETQYF
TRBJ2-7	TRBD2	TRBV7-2	TGTGCCAGCAGCTTAAGGGGTCACACTAGCGGGAGGGGGTACGAGCAGTACTTC	CASSLRGHTSGRGYEQYF
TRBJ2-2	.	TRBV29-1	TGCAGCGTTCGACCCGGGGCCGGGGAGCTGTTTTTT	CSVRPGAGELFF
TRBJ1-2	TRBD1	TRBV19	TGTGCCAGTAGAAATCGACAGGGAACTAACTATGGCTACACCTTC	CASRNRQGTNYGYTF
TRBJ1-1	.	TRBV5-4	TGTGCCAGCAGCCAGGAGGTCCACACTGAAGCTTTCTTT	CASSQEVHTEAFF
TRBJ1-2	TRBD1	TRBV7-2	TGTGCCAGCAGCCCGGGACAGGGAGACGTCGACTACACCTTC	CASSPGQGDVDYTF
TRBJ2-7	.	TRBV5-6	TGTGCCAGCACCCCGACCGGGACTCTAACCTACGAGCAGTACTTC	CASTPTGTLTYEQYF
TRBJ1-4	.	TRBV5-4	TGTGCCAGCAGCTCTAAACAGGGTGAGGGGATTGAAAAACTGTTTTTT	CASSSKQGEGIEKLFF
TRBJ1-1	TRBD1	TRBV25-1	TGTGCCAGCAGTGAATCCCGTACAGGGGACACTGAAGCTTTCTTT	CASSESRTGDTEAFF
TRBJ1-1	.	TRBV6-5	TGTGCCAGCACCCGAGACACTTTGAACACTGAAGCTTTCTTT	CASTRDTLNTEAFF
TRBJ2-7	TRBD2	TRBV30	TGTGCCTGGAGGGCCGGACTAGTTTACGAGCAGTACTTC	CAWRAGLVYEQYF
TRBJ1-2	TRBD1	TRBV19	TGTGCCAGTAGTCCCGGGACAGTCTATGGCTACACCTTC	CASSPGTVYGYTF
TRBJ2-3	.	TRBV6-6	TGTGCCAGCAACCCCTACTCCCCGGCAGATACGCAGTATTTT	CASNPYSPADTQYF
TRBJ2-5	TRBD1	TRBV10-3	TGTGCCATCAGTGAGTCCGGCAGGGGGCAAGGGGAGACCCAGTACTTC	CAISESGRGQGETQYF
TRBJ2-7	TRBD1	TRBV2	TGTGCCAGCAGTGAAGCCGTCCCGGGACAGGGATTAATCTCCTACGAGCAGTACTTC	CASSEAVPGQGLISYEQYF
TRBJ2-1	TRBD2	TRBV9	TGTGCCAGCAGCGCCCAACCGGGAGGTTATAATGAGCAGTTCTTC	CASSAQPGGYNEQFF
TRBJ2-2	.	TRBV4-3	TGCGCCAGCAGCCAAGATTCTCCGAGCGGAGTGTGGACCGGGGAGCTGTTTTTT	CASSQDSPSGVWTGELFF
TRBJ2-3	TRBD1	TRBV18	TGTGCCAGCTCACCAAGGGGACAGGTCACAGATACGCAGTATTTT	CASSPRGQVTDTQYF
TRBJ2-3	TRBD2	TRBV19	TGTGCCAGTAGAACATTAGCGGGCAGCACAGATACGCAGTATTTT	CASRTLAGSTDTQYF
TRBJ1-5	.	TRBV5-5	TGTGCCAGCAGCATCGGACAAGGATTCAATCAGCCCCAGCATTTT	CASSIGQGFNQPQHF
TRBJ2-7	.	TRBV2	TGTGCCAGCAGCCGGGACTTCCAAACCTACGAGCAGTACTTC	CASSRDFQTYEQYF
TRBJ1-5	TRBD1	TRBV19	TGTGCCAGTAGTACGGACAGGGTACCATATAGCAATCAGCCCCAGCATTTT	CASSTDRVPYSNQPQHF
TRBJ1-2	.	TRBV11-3	TGTGCCAGCAGCCCTCCCGACAGGACCAACTATGGCTACACCTTC	CASSPPDRTNYGYTF
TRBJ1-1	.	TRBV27	TGTGCCAGCAGTTTGGACTACTTGAACACTGAAGCTTTCTTT	CASSLDYLNTEAFF